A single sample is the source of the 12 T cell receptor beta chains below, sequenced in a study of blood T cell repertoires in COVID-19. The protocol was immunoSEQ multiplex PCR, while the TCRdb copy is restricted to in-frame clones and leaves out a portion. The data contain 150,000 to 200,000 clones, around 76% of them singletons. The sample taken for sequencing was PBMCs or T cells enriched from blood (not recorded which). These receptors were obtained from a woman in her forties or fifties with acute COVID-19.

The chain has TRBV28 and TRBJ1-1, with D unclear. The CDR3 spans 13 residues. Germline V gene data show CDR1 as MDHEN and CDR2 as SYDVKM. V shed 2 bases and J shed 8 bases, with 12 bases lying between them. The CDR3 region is CASSLPVTREAFF. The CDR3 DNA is TGTGCCAGCAGTTTACCCGTTACTAGGGAAGCTTTCTTT.

CDR3: CASSTRGIEQFF. CDR3 DNA sequence: TGTGCCAGCAGTACCAGGGGGATTGAGCAGTTCTTC. The chain joins TRBV12-3 or TRBV12-4 to TRBJ2-1; TRBD1 matches at 7 bases. The CDR3 sequence is 12 residues long. V lost 5 bases to trimming and J lost 9 bases; unmatched junction nucleotides: 4.

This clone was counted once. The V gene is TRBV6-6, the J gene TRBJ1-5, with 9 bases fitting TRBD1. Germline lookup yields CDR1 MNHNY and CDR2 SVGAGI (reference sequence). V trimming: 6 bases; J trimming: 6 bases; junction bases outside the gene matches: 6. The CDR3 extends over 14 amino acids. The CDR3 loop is CASRQGTGTQPQHF. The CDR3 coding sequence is TGTGCCAGCAGGCAGGGGACAGGGACTCAGCCCCAGCATTTT.

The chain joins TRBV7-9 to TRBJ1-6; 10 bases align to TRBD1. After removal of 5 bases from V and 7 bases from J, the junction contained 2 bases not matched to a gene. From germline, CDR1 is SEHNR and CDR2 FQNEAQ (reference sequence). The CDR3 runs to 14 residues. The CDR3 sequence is CASSPGQGNSPLHF. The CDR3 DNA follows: TGTGCCAGCAGCCCGGGACAGGGGAATTCACCCCTCCACTTT.

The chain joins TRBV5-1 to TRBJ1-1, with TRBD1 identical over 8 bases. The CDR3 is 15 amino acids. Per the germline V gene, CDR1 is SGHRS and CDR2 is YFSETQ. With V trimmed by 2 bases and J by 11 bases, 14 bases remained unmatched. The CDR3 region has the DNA TGCGCCAGCAGCTTCGAAGGACAGGGTCAATTGGTGGCTTTCTTT. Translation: CASSFEGQGQLVAFF.

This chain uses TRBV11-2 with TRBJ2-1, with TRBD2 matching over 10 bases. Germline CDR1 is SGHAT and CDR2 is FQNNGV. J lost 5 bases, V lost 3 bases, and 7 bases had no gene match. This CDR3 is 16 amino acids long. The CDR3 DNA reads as TGTGCCAGCAGCTTTTCTCTCAGCGGGGGGGACAATGAGCAGTTCTTC. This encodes CASSFSLSGGDNEQFF. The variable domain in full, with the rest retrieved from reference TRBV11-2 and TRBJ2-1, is EAGVAQSPRYKIIEKRQSVAFWCNPISGHATLYWYQQILGQGPKLLIQFQNNGVVDDSQLPKDRFSAERLKGVDSTLKIQPAKLEDSAVYLCASSFSLSGGDNEQFFGPGTRLTVL.

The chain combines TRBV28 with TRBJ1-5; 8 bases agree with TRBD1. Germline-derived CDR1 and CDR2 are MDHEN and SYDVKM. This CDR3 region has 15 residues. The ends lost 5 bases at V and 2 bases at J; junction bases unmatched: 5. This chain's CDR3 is CASSATGAGNQPQHF. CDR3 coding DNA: TGTGCCAGCAGTGCGACAGGGGCGGGCAATCAGCCCCAGCATTTT.

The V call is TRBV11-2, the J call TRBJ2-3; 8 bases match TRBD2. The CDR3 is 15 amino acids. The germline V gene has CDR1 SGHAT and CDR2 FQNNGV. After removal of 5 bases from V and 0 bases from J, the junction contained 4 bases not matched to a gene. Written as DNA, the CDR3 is TGTGCCAGCAGCCGAGGACTAGCTAGCACAGATACGCAGTATTTT. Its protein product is CASSRGLASTDTQYF.

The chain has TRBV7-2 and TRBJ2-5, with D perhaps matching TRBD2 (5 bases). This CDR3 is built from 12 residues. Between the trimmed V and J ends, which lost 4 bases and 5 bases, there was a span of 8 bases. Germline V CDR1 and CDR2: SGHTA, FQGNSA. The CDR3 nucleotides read TGTGCCAGCAGCTCATCGGGGGAGACCCAGTACTTC. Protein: CASSSSGETQYF.

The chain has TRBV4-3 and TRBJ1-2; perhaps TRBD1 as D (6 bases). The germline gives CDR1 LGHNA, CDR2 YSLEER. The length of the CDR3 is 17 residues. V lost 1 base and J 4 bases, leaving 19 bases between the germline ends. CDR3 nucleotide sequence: TGCGCCAGCAGCCAAGGGTGGGGGCAACCACGGTCCTATGGCTACACCTTC. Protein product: CASSQGWGQPRSYGYTF.

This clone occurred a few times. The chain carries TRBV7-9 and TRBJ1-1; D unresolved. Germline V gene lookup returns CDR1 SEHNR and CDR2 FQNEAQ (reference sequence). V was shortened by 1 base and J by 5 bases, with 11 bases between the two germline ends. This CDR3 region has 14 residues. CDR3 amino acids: CASSLDTAVTEAFF. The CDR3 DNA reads TGTGCCAGCAGCTTAGATACGGCGGTGACTGAAGCTTTCTTT.

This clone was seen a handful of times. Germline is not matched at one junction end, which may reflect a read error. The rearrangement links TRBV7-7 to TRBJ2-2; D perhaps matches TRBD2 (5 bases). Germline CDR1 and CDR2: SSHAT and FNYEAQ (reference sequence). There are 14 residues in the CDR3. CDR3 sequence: CASSLRGNTGELFF. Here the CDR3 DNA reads TGTGCTAGCAGCTTACGGGGTAACACCGGGGAGCTGTTTTTT.